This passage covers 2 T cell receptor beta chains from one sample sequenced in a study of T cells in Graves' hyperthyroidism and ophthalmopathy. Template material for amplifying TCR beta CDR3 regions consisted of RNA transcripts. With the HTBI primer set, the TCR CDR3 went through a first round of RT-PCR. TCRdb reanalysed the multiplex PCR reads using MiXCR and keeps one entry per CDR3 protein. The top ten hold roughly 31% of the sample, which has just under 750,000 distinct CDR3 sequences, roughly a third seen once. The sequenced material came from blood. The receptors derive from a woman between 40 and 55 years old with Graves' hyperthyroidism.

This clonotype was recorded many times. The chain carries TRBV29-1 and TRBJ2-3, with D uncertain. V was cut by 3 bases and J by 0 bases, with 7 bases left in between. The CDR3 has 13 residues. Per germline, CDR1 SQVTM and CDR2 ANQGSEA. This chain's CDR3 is CSVDGSSTDTQYF. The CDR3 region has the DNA TGCAGCGTTGACGGGTCAAGCACAGATACGCAGTATTTT.

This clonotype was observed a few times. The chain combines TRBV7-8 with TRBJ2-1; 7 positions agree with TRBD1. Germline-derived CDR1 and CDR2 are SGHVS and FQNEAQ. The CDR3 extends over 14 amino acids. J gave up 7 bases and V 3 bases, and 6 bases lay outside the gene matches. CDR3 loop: CASSLGQRGNEQFF. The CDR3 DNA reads TGTGCCAGCAGCTTGGGACAGAGAGGAAATGAGCAGTTCTTC.